The clone carrying this T cell receptor beta chain was found once. TCR beta CDR3 regions were amplified from RNA transcripts. TCR CDR3 underwent first-round RT-PCR with the HTBI primer set. Each CDR3 protein is one row after TCRdb ran MiXCR on the multiplex PCR reads. The table shows under 350,000 distinct CDR3 sequences, with approximately 22% occurring only once. These data are taken from a study of T cells in Graves' hyperthyroidism and ophthalmopathy. The clonotype comes from a woman aged 45-65 years with Graves' hyperthyroidism. Sequenced: blood.

Here the CDR3 reads CASSFDRGSYNEQFF. Here the CDR3 DNA reads TGTGCCAGCAGCTTCGACAGGGGGAGCTACAATGAGCAGTTCTTC. The chain combines TRBV7-3 with TRBJ2-1, with 9 bases aligning to TRBD1. This CDR3 spans 15 amino acids. V lost 3 bases to trimming and J lost 3 bases; unmatched junction nucleotides: 3. Germline values: CDR1 SGHTA, CDR2 FQGTGA. Filled out from reference TRBV7-3 and TRBJ2-1, the complete variable domain reads GAGVSQTPSNKVTEKGKYVELRCDPISGHTALYWYRQSLGQGPEFLIYFQGTGAADDSGLPNDRFFAVRPEGSVSTLKIQRTERGDSAVYLCASSFDRGSYNEQFFGPGTRLTVL.